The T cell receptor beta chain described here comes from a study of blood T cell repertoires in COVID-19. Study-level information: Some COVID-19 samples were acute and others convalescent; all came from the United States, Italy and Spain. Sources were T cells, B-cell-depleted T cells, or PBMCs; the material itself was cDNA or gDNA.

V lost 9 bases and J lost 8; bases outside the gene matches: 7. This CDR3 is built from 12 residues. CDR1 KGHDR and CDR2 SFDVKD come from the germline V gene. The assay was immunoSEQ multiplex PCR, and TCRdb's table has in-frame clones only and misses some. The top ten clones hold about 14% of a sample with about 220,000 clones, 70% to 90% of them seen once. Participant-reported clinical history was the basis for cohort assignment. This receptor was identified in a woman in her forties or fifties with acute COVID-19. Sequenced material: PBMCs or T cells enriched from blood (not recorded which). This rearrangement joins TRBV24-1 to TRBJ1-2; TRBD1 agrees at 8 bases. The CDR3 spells CATYGQGNGYTF. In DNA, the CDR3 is TGTGCCACCTATGGACAGGGAAACGGCTACACCTTC.